Below, 10 T cell receptor beta chains from the same sample are listed, as sequenced in a study of T cell responses to AZD1222 COVID-19 vaccine. Data came from immunoSEQ multiplex PCR; TCRdb stores just in-frame clones and leaves some out. Here the sample spans more than 95,000 clones, about 88% being singletons. The sample consisted of peripheral blood, taken on day 0 of AZD1222 vaccination. The receptors here all came from an adult in good health.

The chain has TRBV7-2 and TRBJ2-5, with 8 bases fitting TRBD2. Germline V lookup: CDR1 SGHTA, CDR2 FQGNSA. CDR3 length: 14 residues. Trimming at V came to 1 base and at J to 7 bases, leaving 5 bases not matched to a gene. CDR3 protein: CASSLVGGGRTQYF. The CDR3 coding sequence is TGTGCCAGCAGCTTAGTCGGGGGGGGACGGACCCAGTACTTC.

The J gene is TRBJ2-5, the V gene TRBV5-1; TRBD2 matches at 7 bases. The CDR3 is 15 residues long. CDR1 and CDR2 from the germline V gene are SGHRS and YFSETQ. V shed 0 bases and J 4 bases; nucleotides not matched to a gene: 6. The CDR3 spells CASSLVSSGPETQYF. As DNA, the CDR3 is TGCGCCAGCAGCTTGGTTTCTAGCGGACCAGAGACCCAGTACTTC.

V gene TRBV2 combines with J gene TRBJ1-5; the D is unclear. Germline assignment: CDR1 SNHLY and CDR2 FYNNEI. V lost 1 base and J lost 7, with 8 bases in between. The CDR3 has 13 amino acids. This CDR3 reads CASSEEEEQPQHF. CDR3 DNA: TGTGCCAGCAGTGAAGAGGAGGAACAGCCCCAGCATTTT. The full variable domain, its missing parts supplied by reference TRBV2 and TRBJ1-5, is EPEVTQTPSHQVTQMGQEVILRCVPISNHLYFYWYRQILGQKVEFLVSFYNNEISEKSEIFDDQFSVERPDGSNFTLKIRSTKLEDSAMYFCASSEEEEQPQHFGDGTRLSIL.

The chain combines TRBV5-1 with TRBJ1-1; 7 nucleotides line up with TRBD1. V was clipped by 4 bases and J by 3 bases; unmatched bases: 3. The germline CDR1 and CDR2 sequences are SGHRS and YFSETQ. The CDR3 extends over 13 amino acids. The CDR3 sequence: CASSDTGDTEAFF. CDR3 DNA sequence: TGCGCCAGCAGCGATACAGGGGACACTGAAGCTTTCTTT.

The J gene is TRBJ2-7, the V gene TRBV3-1 (or the pseudogene TRBV3-2), with 11 bases that match TRBD2. Germline CDR1 LGHDT, CDR2 YNNKEL (reference sequence). This CDR3 has 15 amino acids. The V segment lost 2 bases and the J segment 5 bases; nucleotides outside the gene matches: 5. CDR3 sequence reads: CASSQTGTSGDEQYF. The CDR3 DNA is TGTGCCAGCAGCCAAACCGGGACTAGCGGTGACGAGCAGTACTTC.

The chain uses TRBV10-2 and TRBJ2-7; possible D gene TRBD1, 5 bases. Germline CDR1 reads WSHSY; CDR2 reads SAAADI. Trimming left V 7 bases short and J 12 bases short, with 19 bases between. The CDR3 has 12 amino acids. Here the CDR3 DNA reads TGCGCCAGCAACACCCGAGACAGCCATTGGTACTTC. As protein: CASNTRDSHWYF.

The V gene is TRBV19, the J gene TRBJ1-2; 9 nucleotides line up with TRBD1. This CDR3 has 13 amino acids. Per germline, CDR1 LNHDA and CDR2 SQIVND (reference sequence). The V and J ends lost 8 bases and 5 bases, in that order; junction bases with no gene match: 6. CDR3 sequence: CASGRTGVYGYTF. The CDR3, as DNA: TGTGCCAGTGGACGGACAGGGGTTTATGGCTACACCTTC.

The rearrangement uses TRBV4-2 and TRBJ2-1, with D possibly TRBD2 on 5 matching bases. CDR1 and CDR2 from the germline V gene are LGHNA and YNFKEQ. V was shortened by 5 bases and J by 0 bases, with 14 bases between the two germline ends. The CDR3 contains 16 residues. DNA for the CDR3: TGTGCCAGCAGCTCGGGAAGCCTGAACTCCTACAATGAGCAGTTCTTC. The encoded protein is CASSSGSLNSYNEQFF.

To note about this clone: Other DNA sequences of this sample code for an identical CDR3. The chain recombines TRBV7-3 with TRBJ1-1, with 7 bases that match TRBD1. The V gene's germline CDR1 is SGHTA and CDR2 FQGTGA. Unmatched junction bases numbered 4, after V lost 4 bases and J lost 5 bases. This CDR3 has 13 residues. In nucleotides, the CDR3 is TGTGCCAGCAGCTCTCAGGGGGGGACTGAAGCTTTCTTT. Amino acid sequence: CASSSQGGTEAFF. Full variable domain (missing parts from reference TRBV7-3 and TRBJ1-1): GAGVSQTPSNKVTEKGKYVELRCDPISGHTALYWYRQSLGQGPEFLIYFQGTGAADDSGLPNDRFFAVRPEGSVSTLKIQRTERGDSAVYLCASSSQGGTEAFFGQGTRLTVV.

The chain is built from TRBV11-2 and TRBJ1-6; D ambiguous. V lost 0 bases, J lost 8 bases, and 5 bases lay in between. Germline CDR1 SGHAT, CDR2 FQNNGV. This CDR3 comprises 13 residues. CDR3 protein: CASSLEGDSPLHF. The DNA for the CDR3 is TGTGCCAGCAGCTTAGAAGGTGATTCACCCCTCCACTTT. The full variable domain, in which reference TRBV11-2 and TRBJ1-6 provide the parts outside the CDR3, is EAGVAQSPRYKIIEKRQSVAFWCNPISGHATLYWYQQILGQGPKLLIQFQNNGVVDDSQLPKDRFSAERLKGVDSTLKIQPAKLEDSAVYLCASSLEGDSPLHFGNGTRLTVT.